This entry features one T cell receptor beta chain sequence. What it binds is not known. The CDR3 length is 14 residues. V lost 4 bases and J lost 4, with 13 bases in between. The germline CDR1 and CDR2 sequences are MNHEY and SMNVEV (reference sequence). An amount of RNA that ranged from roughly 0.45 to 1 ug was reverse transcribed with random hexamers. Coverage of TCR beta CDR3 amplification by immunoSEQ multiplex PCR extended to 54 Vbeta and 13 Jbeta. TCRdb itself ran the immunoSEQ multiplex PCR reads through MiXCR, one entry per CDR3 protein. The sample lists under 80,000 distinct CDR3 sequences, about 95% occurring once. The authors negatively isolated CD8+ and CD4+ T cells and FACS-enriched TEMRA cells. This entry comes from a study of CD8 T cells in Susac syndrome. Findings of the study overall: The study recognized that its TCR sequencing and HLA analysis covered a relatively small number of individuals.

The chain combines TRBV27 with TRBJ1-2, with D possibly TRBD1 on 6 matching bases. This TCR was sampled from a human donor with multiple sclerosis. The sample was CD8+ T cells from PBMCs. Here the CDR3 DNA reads TGTGCCAGCAGTTACAGGGCAGTGGGCTATGGCTACACCTTC. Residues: CASSYRAVGYGYTF.